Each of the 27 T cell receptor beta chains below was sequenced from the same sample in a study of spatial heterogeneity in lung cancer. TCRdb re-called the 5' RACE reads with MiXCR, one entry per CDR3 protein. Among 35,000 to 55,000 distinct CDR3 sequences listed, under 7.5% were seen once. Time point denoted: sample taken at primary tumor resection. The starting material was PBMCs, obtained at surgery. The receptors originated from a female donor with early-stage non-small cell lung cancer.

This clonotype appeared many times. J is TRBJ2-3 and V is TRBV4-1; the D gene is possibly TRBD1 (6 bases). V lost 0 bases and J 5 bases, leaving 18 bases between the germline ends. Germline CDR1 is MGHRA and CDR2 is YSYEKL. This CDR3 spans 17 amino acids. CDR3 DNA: TGCGCCAGCAGCCAAGATTTACGACAGGCGACGGGAGATACGCAGTATTTT. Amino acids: CASSQDLRQATGDTQYF.

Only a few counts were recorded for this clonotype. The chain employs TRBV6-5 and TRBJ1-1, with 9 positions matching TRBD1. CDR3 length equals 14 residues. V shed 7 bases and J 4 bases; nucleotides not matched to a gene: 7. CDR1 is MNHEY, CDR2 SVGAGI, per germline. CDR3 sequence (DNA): TGTGCCAGCACCCTCCTGGGACAGGGCACTGAAGCTTTCTTT. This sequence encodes CASTLLGQGTEAFF.

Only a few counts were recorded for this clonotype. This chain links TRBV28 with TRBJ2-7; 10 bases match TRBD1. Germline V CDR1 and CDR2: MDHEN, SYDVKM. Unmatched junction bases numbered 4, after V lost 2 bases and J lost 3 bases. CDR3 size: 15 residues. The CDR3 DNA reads TGTGCCAGCAGTTTAGAGGACAGGGGGTTCTACGAGCAGTACTTC. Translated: CASSLEDRGFYEQYF.

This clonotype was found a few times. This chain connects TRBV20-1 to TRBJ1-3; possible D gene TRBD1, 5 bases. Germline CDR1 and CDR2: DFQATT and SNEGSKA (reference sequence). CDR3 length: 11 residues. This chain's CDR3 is CHAGGGNTIYF. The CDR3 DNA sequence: TGCCATGCCGGGGGAGGAAACACCATATATTTT.

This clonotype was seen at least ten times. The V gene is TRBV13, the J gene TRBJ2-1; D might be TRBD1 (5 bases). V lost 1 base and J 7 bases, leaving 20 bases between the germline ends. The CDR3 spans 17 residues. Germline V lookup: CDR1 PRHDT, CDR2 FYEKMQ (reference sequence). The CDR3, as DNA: TGTGCCAGCAGCTTAGACGTGTTAGGGGTTGGTTGGAATGAGCAGTTCTTC. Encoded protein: CASSLDVLGVGWNEQFF. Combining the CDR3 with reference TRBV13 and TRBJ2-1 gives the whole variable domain AAGVIQSPRHLIKEKRETATLKCYPIPRHDTVYWYQQGPGQDPQFLISFYEKMQSDKGSIPDRFSAQQFSDYHSELNMSSLELGDSALYFCASSLDVLGVGWNEQFFGPGTRLTVL.

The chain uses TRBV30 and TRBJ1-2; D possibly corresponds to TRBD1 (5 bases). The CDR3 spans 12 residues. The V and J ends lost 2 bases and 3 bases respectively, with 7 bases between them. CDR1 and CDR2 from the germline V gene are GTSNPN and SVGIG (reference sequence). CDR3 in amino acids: CAWSRGDYGYTF. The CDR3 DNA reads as TGTGCCTGGAGTAGAGGGGACTATGGCTACACCTTC.

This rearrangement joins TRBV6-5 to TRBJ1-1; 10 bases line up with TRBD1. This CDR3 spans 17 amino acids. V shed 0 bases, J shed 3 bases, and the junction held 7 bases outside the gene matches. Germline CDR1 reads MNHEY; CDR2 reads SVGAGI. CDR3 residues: CASSYSGTGVLDTEAFF. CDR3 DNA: TGTGCCAGCAGTTACTCAGGGACAGGGGTATTGGACACTGAAGCTTTCTTT.

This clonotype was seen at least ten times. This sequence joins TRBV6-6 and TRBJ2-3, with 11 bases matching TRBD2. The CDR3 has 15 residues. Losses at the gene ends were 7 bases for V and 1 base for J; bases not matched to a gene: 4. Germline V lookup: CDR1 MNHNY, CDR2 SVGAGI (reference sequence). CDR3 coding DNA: TGTGCCAGCACCCTAGCGGGGGGAGGCACAGATACGCAGTATTTT. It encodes CASTLAGGGTDTQYF.

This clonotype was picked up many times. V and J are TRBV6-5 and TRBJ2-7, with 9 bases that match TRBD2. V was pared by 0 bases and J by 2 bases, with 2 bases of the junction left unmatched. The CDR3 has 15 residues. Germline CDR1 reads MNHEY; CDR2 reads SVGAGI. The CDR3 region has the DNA TGTGCCAGCAGTTACTCGCGCGGGGGGGCCTACGAGCAGTACTTC. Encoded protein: CASSYSRGGAYEQYF.

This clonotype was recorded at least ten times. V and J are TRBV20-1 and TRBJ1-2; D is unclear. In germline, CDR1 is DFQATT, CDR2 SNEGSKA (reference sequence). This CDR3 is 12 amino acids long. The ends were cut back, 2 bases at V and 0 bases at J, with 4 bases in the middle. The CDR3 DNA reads TGCAGTGCTAGACACTCTAACTATGGCTACACCTTC. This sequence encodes CSARHSNYGYTF.

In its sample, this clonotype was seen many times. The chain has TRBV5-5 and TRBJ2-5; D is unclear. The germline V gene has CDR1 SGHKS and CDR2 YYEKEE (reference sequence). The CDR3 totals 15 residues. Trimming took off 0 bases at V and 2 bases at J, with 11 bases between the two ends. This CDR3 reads CASSLEAGGQETQYF. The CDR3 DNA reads TGTGCCAGCAGCTTGGAGGCAGGTGGGCAAGAGACCCAGTACTTC.

This CDR3 is CASSYSAEAFF. The CDR3 DNA reads as TGTGCCAGCAGTTACTCGGCTGAAGCTTTCTTT. This chain connects TRBV6-6 to TRBJ1-1, with D hard to call. From germline, CDR1 is MNHNY and CDR2 SVGAGI (reference sequence). V was cut by 0 bases and J by 6 bases, with 2 bases left in between. The CDR3 has 11 amino acids.

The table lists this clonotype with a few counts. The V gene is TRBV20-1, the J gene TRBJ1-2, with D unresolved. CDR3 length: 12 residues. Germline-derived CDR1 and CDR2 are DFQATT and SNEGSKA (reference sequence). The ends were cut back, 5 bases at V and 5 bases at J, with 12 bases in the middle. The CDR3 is CSARKAEYGYTF. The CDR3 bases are TGCAGTGCTCGAAAGGCGGAGTATGGCTACACCTTC.

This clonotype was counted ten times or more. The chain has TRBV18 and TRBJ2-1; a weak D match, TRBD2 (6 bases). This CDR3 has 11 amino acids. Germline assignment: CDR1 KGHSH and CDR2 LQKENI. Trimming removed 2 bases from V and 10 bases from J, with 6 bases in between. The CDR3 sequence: CASSPAGEQFF. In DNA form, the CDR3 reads TGTGCCAGCTCACCAGCGGGGGAGCAGTTCTTC.

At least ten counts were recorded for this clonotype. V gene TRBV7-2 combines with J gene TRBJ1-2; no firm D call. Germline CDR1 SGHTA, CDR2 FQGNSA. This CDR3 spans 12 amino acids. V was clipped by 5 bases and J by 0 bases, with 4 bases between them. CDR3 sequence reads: CASSDTNYGYTF. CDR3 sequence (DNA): TGTGCCAGCAGCGACACTAACTATGGCTACACCTTC.

CDR3 nucleotides: TGTGCCAGCTCACGAGGGAATTCAGTGAACACTGAAGCTTTCTTT. Its protein product is CASSRGNSVNTEAFF. The V gene is TRBV18, the J gene TRBJ1-1, with D hard to call. V lost 4 bases, J lost 0 bases, and 12 bases lay in between. CDR1 and CDR2 from the germline V gene are KGHSH and LQKENI. The CDR3 loop spans 15 amino acids.

As DNA, the CDR3 is TGTGCCAGCAGCCTAAGACCCCTTGAAAAACTGTTTTTT. Translated: CASSLRPLEKLFF. J is TRBJ1-4 and V is TRBV9; D remains unclear. Looked up from germline, CDR1 is SGDLS and CDR2 is YYNGEE. CDR3 length: 13 residues. Trimming removed 4 bases from V and 7 bases from J, with 11 bases in between.

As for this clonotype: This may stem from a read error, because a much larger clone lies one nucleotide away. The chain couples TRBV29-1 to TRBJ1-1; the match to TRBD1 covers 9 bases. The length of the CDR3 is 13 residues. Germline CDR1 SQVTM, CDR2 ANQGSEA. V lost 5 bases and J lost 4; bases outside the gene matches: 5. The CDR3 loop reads CSVRGTGFTEAFF. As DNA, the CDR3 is TGCAGCGTTAGGGGGACAGGGTTCACTGAAGCTTTCTTT.

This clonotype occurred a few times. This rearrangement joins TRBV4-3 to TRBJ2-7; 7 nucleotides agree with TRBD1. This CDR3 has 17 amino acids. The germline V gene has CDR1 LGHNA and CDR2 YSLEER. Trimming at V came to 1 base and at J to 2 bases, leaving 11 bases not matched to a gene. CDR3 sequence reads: CASSQALSGTDAYEQYF. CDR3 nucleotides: TGCGCCAGCAGCCAAGCCTTGTCCGGGACAGACGCCTACGAGCAGTACTTC.

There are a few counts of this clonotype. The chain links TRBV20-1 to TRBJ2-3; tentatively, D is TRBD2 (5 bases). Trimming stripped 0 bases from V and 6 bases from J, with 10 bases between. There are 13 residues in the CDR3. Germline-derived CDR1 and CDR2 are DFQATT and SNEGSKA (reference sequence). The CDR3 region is CSARDSRADTQYF. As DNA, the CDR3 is TGCAGTGCTAGAGATTCGAGGGCGGATACGCAGTATTTT.

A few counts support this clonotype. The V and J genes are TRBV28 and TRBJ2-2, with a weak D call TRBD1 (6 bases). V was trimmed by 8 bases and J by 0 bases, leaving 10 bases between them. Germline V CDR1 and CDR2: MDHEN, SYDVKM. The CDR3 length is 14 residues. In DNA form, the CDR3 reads TGTGCCAGCCTCGACAGGACGAACACCGGGGAGCTGTTTTTT. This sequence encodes CASLDRTNTGELFF.

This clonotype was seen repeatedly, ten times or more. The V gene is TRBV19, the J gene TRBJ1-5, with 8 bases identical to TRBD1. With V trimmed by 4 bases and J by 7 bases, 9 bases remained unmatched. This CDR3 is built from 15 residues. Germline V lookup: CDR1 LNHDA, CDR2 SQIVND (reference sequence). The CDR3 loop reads CASSTGTGFTQPQHF. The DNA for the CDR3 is TGTGCCAGTAGTACAGGGACAGGCTTCACACAGCCCCAGCATTTT.

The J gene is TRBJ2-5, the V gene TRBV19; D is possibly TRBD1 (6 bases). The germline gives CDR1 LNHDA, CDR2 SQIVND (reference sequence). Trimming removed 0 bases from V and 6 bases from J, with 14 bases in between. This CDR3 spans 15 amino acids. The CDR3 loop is CASSIDATGMKTQYF. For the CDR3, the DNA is TGTGCCAGTAGTATAGACGCAACAGGGATGAAGACCCAGTACTTC.

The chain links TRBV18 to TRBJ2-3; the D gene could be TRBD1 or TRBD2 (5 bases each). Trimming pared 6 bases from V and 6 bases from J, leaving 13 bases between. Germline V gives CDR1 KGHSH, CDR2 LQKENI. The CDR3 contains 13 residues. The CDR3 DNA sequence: TGTGCCAGCTCTGGGGGTAGCCGGGATACGCAGTATTTT. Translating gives CASSGGSRDTQYF. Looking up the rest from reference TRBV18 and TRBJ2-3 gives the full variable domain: NAGVMQNPRHLVRRRGQEARLRCSPMKGHSHVYWYRQLPEEGLKFMVYLQKENIIDESGMPKERFSAEFPKEGPSILRIQQVVRGDSAAYFCASSGGSRDTQYFGPGTRLTVL.

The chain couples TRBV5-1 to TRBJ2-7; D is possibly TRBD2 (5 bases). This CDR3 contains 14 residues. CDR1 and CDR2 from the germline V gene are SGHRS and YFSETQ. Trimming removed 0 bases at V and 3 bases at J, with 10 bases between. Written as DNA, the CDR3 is TGCGCCAGCAGCTTGGGACTAAGGAGCTACGAGCAGTACTTC. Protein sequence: CASSLGLRSYEQYF. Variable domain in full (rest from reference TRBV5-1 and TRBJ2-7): KAGVTQTPRYLIKTRGQQVTLSCSPISGHRSVSWYQQTPGQGLQFLFEYFSETQRNKGNFPGRFSGRQFSNSRSEMNVSTLELGDSALYLCASSLGLRSYEQYFGPGTRLTVT.

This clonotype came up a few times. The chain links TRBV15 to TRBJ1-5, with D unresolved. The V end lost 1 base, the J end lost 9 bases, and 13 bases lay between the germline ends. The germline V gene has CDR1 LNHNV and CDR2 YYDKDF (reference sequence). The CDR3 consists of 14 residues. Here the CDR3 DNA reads TGTGCCACCAGCAGAGTAAAGGGCGTAGGGCCCCAGCATTTT. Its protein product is CATSRVKGVGPQHF. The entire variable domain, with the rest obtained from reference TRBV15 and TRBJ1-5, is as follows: DAMVIQNPRYQVTQFGKPVTLSCSQTLNHNVMYWYQQKSSQAPKLLFHYYDKDFNNEADTPDNFQSRRPNTSFCFLDIRSPGLGDTAMYLCATSRVKGVGPQHFGDGTRLSIL.

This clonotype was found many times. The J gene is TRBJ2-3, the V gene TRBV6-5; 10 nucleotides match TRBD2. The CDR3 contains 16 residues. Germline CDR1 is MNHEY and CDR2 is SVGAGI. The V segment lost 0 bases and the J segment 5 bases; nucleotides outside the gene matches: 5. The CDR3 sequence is CASSYSSGGTGDTQYF. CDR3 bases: TGTGCCAGCAGTTACTCTAGCGGGGGGACGGGAGATACGCAGTATTTT.